These 2 T cell receptor beta chains share one sample of origin, sequenced in a study of blood T cell repertoires in COVID-19. Profiling relied on immunoSEQ multiplex PCR, and the TCRdb table lists in-frame clones only, not all of them. This sample has fewer than 600,000 clones; approximately 88% occur once, and the top ten carry over 1.5%. Material: PBMCs or T cells enriched from blood (not recorded which). Source of these receptors: a woman aged 40 to 49 who had recovered from COVID-19.

This clone showed up just once. The chain links TRBV9 to TRBJ1-1, with TRBD1 matching 8 bases. The CDR3 sequence is 14 residues long. Germline-derived CDR1 and CDR2 are SGDLS and YYNGEE. Trimming removed 3 bases from V and 6 bases from J; junction bases left unmatched: 7. The CDR3 nucleotides read TGTGCCAGCAGCGCCCCAGGGGGCATGTCTGAAGCTTTCTTT. Translation gives CASSAPGGMSEAFF.

The rearrangement links TRBV5-4 to TRBJ2-2, with 8 bases identical to TRBD1. The V segment lost 4 bases and the J segment 5 bases; nucleotides outside the gene matches: 7. The CDR3 runs to 15 residues. Germline-derived CDR1 and CDR2 are SGHNT and YYREEE (reference sequence). The chain's CDR3 is CASSPGGAGTGELFF. The CDR3 bases are TGTGCCAGCAGCCCAGGGGGCGCAGGGACCGGGGAGCTGTTTTTT.